This T cell receptor beta chain comes out of a study of cytomegalovirus exposure and HLA in healthy donors. Overall study: Earlier, fewer than 140 million unique TCR beta sequences were recovered from approximately 180 million T cells by an analysis.

With 60 Vbeta and 13 Jbeta primers, the PCR was carried out. In the authors' methods: It was a later analysis that counted 83 million or so unique TCR beta chains, of which 8.5 million to 12 million were shared. The protocol was immunoSEQ multiplex PCR, while the TCRdb copy is restricted to in-frame clones and leaves out a portion. That table is the source of V, J and clone size, and D and trimming were worked out from the DNA. The sample includes 100,000 to 150,000 clones, 75% to 85% of them seen just once. V was clipped by 0 bases and J by 5 bases; unmatched bases: 8. Per germline, CDR1 SGHNT and CDR2 YYREEE (reference sequence). This CDR3 region has 16 residues.

This chain joins TRBV5-4 and TRBJ2-5, with 9 bases fitting TRBD1. This TCR was sampled from a man in his forties or fifties in good health and CMV-seronegative. The sequenced sample was PBMCs. The CDR3 protein is CASSLGLTGGWETQYF. In DNA form, the CDR3 reads TGTGCCAGCAGCTTGGGGTTAACAGGGGGCTGGGAGACCCAGTACTTC.